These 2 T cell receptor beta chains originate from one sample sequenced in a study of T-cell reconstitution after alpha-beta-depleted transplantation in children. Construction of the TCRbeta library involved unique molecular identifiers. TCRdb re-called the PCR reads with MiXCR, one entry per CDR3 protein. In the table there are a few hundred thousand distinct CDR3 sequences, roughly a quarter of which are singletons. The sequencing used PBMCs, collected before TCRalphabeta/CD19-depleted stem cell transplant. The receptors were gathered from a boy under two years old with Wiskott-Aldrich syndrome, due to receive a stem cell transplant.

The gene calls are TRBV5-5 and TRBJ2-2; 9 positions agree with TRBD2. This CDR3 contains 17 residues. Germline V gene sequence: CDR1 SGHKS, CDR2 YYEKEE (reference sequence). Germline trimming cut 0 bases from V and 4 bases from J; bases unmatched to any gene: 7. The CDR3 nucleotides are TGTGCCAGCAGCTTGGCCGTCGCGGGAGGGGCCACCGGGGAGCTGTTTTTT. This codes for CASSLAVAGGATGELFF.

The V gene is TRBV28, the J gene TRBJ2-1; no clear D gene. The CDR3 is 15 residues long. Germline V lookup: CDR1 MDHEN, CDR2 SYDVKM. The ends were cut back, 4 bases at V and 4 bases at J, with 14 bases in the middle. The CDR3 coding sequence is TGTGCCAGCAGTTCCCCAGGCAGGCCGTACAATGAGCAGTTCTTC. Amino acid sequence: CASSSPGRPYNEQFF. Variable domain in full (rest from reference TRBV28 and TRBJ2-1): DVKVTQSSRYLVKRTGEKVFLECVQDMDHENMFWYRQDPGLGLRLIYFSYDVKMKEKGDIPEGYSVSREKKERFSLILESASTNQTSMYLCASSSPGRPYNEQFFGPGTRLTVL.